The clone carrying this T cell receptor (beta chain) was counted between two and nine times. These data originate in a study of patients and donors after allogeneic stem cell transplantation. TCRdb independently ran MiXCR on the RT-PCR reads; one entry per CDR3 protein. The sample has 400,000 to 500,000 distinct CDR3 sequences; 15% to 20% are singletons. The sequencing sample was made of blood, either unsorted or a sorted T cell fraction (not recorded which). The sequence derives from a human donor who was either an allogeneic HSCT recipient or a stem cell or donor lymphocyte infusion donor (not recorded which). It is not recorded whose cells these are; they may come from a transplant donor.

CDR3: CASSPGLAGGDTDTQYF. The CDR3 DNA follows: TGTGCCAGCAGTCCGGGACTAGCGGGGGGAGACACAGATACGCAGTATTTT. This chain connects TRBV4-2 to TRBJ2-3; the match to TRBD2 covers 15 bases. The ends lost 6 bases at V and 2 bases at J; junction bases unmatched: 6. This CDR3 is built from 17 residues. Germline assignment: CDR1 LGHNA and CDR2 YNFKEQ.